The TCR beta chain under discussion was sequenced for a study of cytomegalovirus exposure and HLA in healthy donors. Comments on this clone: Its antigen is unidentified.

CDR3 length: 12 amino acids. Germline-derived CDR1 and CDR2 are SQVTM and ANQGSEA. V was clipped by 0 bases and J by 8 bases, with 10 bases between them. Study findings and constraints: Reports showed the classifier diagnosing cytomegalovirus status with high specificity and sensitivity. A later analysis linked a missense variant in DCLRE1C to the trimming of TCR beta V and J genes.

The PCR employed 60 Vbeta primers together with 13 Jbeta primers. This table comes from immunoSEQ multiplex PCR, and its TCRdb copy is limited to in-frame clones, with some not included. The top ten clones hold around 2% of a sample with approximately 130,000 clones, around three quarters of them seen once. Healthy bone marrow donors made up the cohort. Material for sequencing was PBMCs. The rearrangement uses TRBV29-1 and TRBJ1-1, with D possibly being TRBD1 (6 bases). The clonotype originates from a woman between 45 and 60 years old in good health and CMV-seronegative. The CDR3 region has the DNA TGCAGCGTTGAAGATGGGACAAGAGAAGCTTTCTTT. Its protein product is CSVEDGTREAFF.